This T cell receptor (beta chain) was recorded in a study of T cell responses to AZD1222 COVID-19 vaccine. Study-wide results and caveats: Vaccination with two AZD1222 doses was followed by a rise in Spike-specific TCR breadth and depth. CD4 TCRs linked to vaccination spanned spike, dominating at 160-218 and 743-854. The donor group comprised mostly white British people and more females; the analysis possibly underestimated clonal diversity.

Using immunoSEQ multiplex PCR, the repertoire was profiled, and TCRdb retains in-frame clones only, with some absent. Of fewer than 150,000 clones listed, 88% were seen once; the top ten hold 6.5%. A word on this clone: Its antigen is unidentified.

Pooled in the analysis were second doses at about 4 or about 12 weeks. Germline V lookup: CDR1 SGHTA, CDR2 FQGTGA. Trimming at V came to 4 bases and at J to 3 bases, leaving 6 bases not matched to a gene. CDR3 length equals 15 residues. The material was peripheral blood, obtained 28 days after the second AZD1222 dose. This chain joins TRBV7-3 and TRBJ1-5; 7 nucleotides align to TRBD1. This sequence was found in an adult who received the AZD1222 COVID-19 vaccine. CDR3 amino acids: CASSSGQGDNQPQHF. Written as DNA, the CDR3 is TGTGCCAGCAGCTCCGGGCAGGGGGACAATCAGCCCCAGCATTTT.